One TCR beta chain is described in this entry. Antigen specificity is unknown. With a much larger clone just one base away, this may be a read error. One entry per CDR3 protein results from TCRdb running MiXCR on the 5' RACE reads. The sample holds fewer than 800,000 distinct CDR3 sequences, under 8.5% seen once. The sample is drawn from a study of identical twins. From germline, CDR1 is MNHEY and CDR2 SMNVEV (reference sequence). The CDR3 is 18 residues long. Trimming removed 7 bases from V and 8 bases from J; junction bases left unmatched: 20. The study's findings and limits: It was possible that invariant MAIT and iNKT cells partly confounded the zero-insertion analyses. Out-of-frame sharing of TCR alpha in monozygotic twins was underestimated by models.

The data also belong to a second study, concerning yellow fever vaccine responses in identical twins.

The chain carries TRBV27 and TRBJ2-1, with 10 bases that match TRBD2. The TCR originated in a woman between 18 and 29 years old in good health. Specimen: PBMCs. CDR3 loop: CASTPGLADNFGKDEQFF. The CDR3 nucleotides read TGTGCCAGCACACCCGGACTAGCGGATAATTTTGGTAAGGATGAGCAGTTCTTC.